This TCR beta chain was recorded in a study of blood T cell repertoires in COVID-19. Study context: Researchers got acute and convalescent COVID-19 samples from the United States, Italy and Spain.

The CDR3 covers 13 residues. Germline CDR1 reads KGHSH; CDR2 reads LQKENI. The V gene lost 0 bases and the J gene lost 2 bases, with 4 bases spanning the gap. In the source study's methods: Using reference gene primer amplification, nucleated cell counts were estimated. The repertoire was sequenced with immunoSEQ multiplex PCR; TCRdb's copy has only in-frame clones and lacks some. The DNA was the basis for D and trimming; V, J and clone size are from that table. This sample has around 170,000 clones, with around nine tenths found just once. Patients of the Seattle cohort, enrolled during active infection, were followed longitudinally.

The receptor was derived from a man between 60 and 75 years old with COVID-19, enrolled during active disease. The sequencing sample was made of peripheral blood. The chain links TRBV18 to TRBJ2-5; the D is unclear. The CDR3 spells CASSPPAQETQYF. In DNA, the CDR3 is TGTGCCAGCTCACCACCGGCACAAGAGACCCAGTACTTC.